This paragraph reports one T cell receptor (beta chain). Its matching antigen is unknown. The data originate from a study of T cell responses to AZD1222 COVID-19 vaccine. The CDR3 totals 14 residues. In germline, CDR1 is GTSNPN, CDR2 SVGIG (reference sequence). Deletions cut 0 bases from V and 9 bases from J, with 12 bases between. Clones were read by immunoSEQ multiplex PCR, and TCRdb kept only the in-frame ones, dropping some. The data contain some 150,000 clones, about 92% of them singletons. Broader study findings: Sampling captured repertoires only after the peak T cell response. The donors showed a predominance of white British ancestry and of females, with possible underestimation of clonal diversity. Epitopes outside B.1.351 and B.1.1.7 mutated regions reportedly drew nearly half of spike TCRs.

The source of this sequence is an adult in good health. This chain links TRBV30 with TRBJ1-6, with D perhaps matching TRBD1 (6 bases). The sample was peripheral blood, taken on day 0 of MenACWY control vaccination. The DNA of the CDR3 is TGTGCCTGGAGTGTACGCAGGGGAGGTTCACCCCTCCACTTT. It encodes CAWSVRRGGSPLHF.